Presented here are 3 T cell receptor beta chains from one specimen sequenced in a study of response to subunit inactivated influenza vaccine. TCRdb re-derived calls from the RT-PCR reads in MiXCR, one entry per CDR3 protein. The data contain 650,000 or so distinct CDR3 sequences, 11% to 15% of them seen just once; the ten biggest clones take up about 7.6%. The sample here was PBMCs from blood, taken 14 to 15 days before vaccination. The source is a man in his forties or fifties who received an inactivated influenza vaccine.

This clonotype was seen a handful of times. The rearrangement joins TRBV10-3 to TRBJ2-5, with TRBD2 as a possible D gene (5 bases). Germline CDR1 reads ENHRY; CDR2 reads SYGVKD. The CDR3 is 13 amino acids. Trimming cost V 7 bases and J 1 base, with 10 bases left between them. CDR3: CAITAGIQETQYF. The CDR3, as DNA: TGTGCCATCACAGCCGGGATCCAAGAGACCCAGTACTTC.

In its sample, this clonotype was seen a few times. This chain joins TRBV12-3 or TRBV12-4 and TRBJ2-1, with D uncertain. The germline V and J ends were trimmed by 5 bases and 8 bases, with 10 bases remaining between them. The CDR3 has 12 amino acids. The DNA of the CDR3 is TGTGCCAGCAGTGAGTCAGTGGATGAGCAGTTCTTC. Amino acids: CASSESVDEQFF.

The chain is built from TRBV4-3 and TRBJ2-1; 9 bases align to TRBD2. Germline assignment: CDR1 LGHNA and CDR2 YSLEER. V dropped 3 bases and J dropped 9; count of bases not matched to a gene: 12. The CDR3 is 16 residues long. This CDR3 reads CASSHLNSGSAAEQFF. In nucleotides, the CDR3 is TGCGCCAGCAGCCACCTCAATAGCGGGAGTGCGGCTGAGCAGTTCTTC.